Listed here is a single T cell receptor beta chain. Sequencing used immunoSEQ multiplex PCR; TCRdb keeps in-frame clones, though not all of them. The data hold some 300,000 clones, with roughly nine tenths observed a single time. The CDR3 is made up of 13 amino acids. Trimming cost V 9 bases and J 4 bases; bases outside gene matches: 6. Germline V gene sequence: CDR1 KGHDR, CDR2 SFDVKD. This specimen belongs to a study of blood T cell repertoires in COVID-19. The specimen sequenced was peripheral blood. The TCR sequence derives from a man in his late teens or twenties with active or convalescent COVID-19. The V gene is TRBV24-1, the J gene TRBJ2-7; 9 positions match TRBD2. This CDR3 is CATANSGSYEQYF. CDR3 bases: TGTGCCACCGCAAATAGCGGGAGTTACGAGCAGTACTTC.